The 27 T cell receptor beta chains below come from one sample, sequenced in a study of Ad26.COV2.S vaccination and SARS-CoV-2 variants. The data were produced by immunoSEQ multiplex PCR, yet TCRdb's version contains in-frame clones alone and is incomplete. The table lists some 340,000 clones, roughly 84% of them singletons. Described treatment: 15 to 20 received Ad26.COV2.S at low or high dose, single or two shots; 5 received placebo; per-sample allocation not given. Collection of samples fell on day 63 after the first vaccine or placebo injection. The sequences come from peripheral blood, collected in a trial of Ad26.COV2.S vaccine versus placebo. The receptors here all came from a person aged 18-60 years who received the Ad26.COV2.S COVID-19 vaccine or a placebo.

The rearrangement uses TRBV25-1 and TRBJ1-1, with 7 bases matching TRBD1. The length of the CDR3 is 15 residues. The ends lost 1 base at V and 5 bases at J; junction bases unmatched: 7. Germline values: CDR1 MGHDK, CDR2 SYGVNS. The CDR3 DNA sequence: TGTGCCAGCAGTGAATCGGTGGGCAGGGGGACTGAAGCTTTCTTT. Translated: CASSESVGRGTEAFF.

This clone was detected only once. The chain employs TRBV12-3 or TRBV12-4 and TRBJ2-1; D may be TRBD2 (5 bases). The CDR3 is 13 residues long. V lost 7 bases to trimming and J lost 4 bases, with 11 bases between them. The CDR3 coding sequence is TGTGCCAGCACTTCGAGGGTTTACAATGAGCAGTTCTTC. Its protein is CASTSRVYNEQFF.

J is TRBJ1-1 and V is TRBV7-8; perhaps TRBD1 as D (6 bases). The ends were cut back, 5 bases at V and 0 bases at J, with 13 bases in the middle. CDR3 length equals 15 residues. Germline V CDR1 and CDR2: SGHVS, FQNEAQ. Here the CDR3 DNA reads TGTGCCAGCAGCCTTACAGGGATAATGAACACTGAAGCTTTCTTT. It encodes CASSLTGIMNTEAFF.

The CDR3 loop reads CASSTGGQGEGQPQHF. CDR3 bases: TGTGCCAGTAGTACCGGGGGACAGGGCGAAGGTCAGCCCCAGCATTTT. The rearrangement links TRBV19 to TRBJ1-5; TRBD1 matches 9 bases. The germline V gene encodes CDR1 LNHDA and CDR2 SQIVND (reference sequence). The CDR3 is 16 residues long. J gave up 6 bases and V 4 bases, and 10 bases lay outside the gene matches.

V gene TRBV11-2 combines with J gene TRBJ2-7; D possibly corresponds to TRBD1 (6 bases). This CDR3 comprises 14 residues. Germline V gives CDR1 SGHAT, CDR2 FQNNGV. The V end was cut by 0 bases, the J end by 6 bases, with 12 bases between. CDR3 DNA sequence: TGTGCCAGCAGCTTAGAAAGCGTGGGGGCCGAGCAGTACTTC. Amino acid sequence: CASSLESVGAEQYF.

J is TRBJ2-1 and V is TRBV23-1, with D possibly TRBD1 on 5 matching bases. TRBV23-1 is known as an ORF, though its function is uncertain. CDR3 length equals 16 residues. V dropped 3 bases and J dropped 12 bases, with 24 bases sitting between them. The CDR3 spells CASSQSTAPSRIGQFF. CDR3 DNA: TGCGCCAGCAGTCAGTCGACAGCCCCAAGTCGTATTGGGCAGTTCTTC.

The chain joins TRBV5-4 to TRBJ1-1; 8 bases are shared with TRBD1. V was pared by 0 bases and J by 6 bases, with 10 bases of the junction left unmatched. The CDR3 totals 16 residues. Per germline, CDR1 SGHNT and CDR2 YYREEE (reference sequence). Here the CDR3 DNA reads TGTGCCAGCAGCTTGGCGGGCGGACAGGGTGCGGCTGAAGCTTTCTTT. As protein: CASSLAGGQGAAEAFF.

The genes are TRBV7-2 and TRBJ1-1, with TRBD1 as a possible D gene (5 bases). The CDR3 has 15 amino acids. The germline V and J ends were trimmed by 2 bases and 4 bases, with 14 bases remaining between them. The germline CDR1 and CDR2 sequences are SGHTA and FQGNSA. CDR3 DNA sequence: TGTGCCAGCAGCTTATCCCTCACAGGATCCACTGAAGCTTTCTTT. This encodes CASSLSLTGSTEAFF.

The chain joins TRBV9 to TRBJ2-3, with D tentatively TRBD2 (5 bases). Germline V lookup: CDR1 SGDLS, CDR2 YYNGEE. This CDR3 is 14 amino acids long. V was pared by 1 base and J by 2 bases, with 8 bases between. This CDR3 is CASSVRGATDTQYF. The CDR3 nucleotides read TGTGCCAGCAGCGTACGGGGAGCCACAGATACGCAGTATTTT.

The V call is TRBV7-2, the J call TRBJ1-5, with D possibly being TRBD1 (6 bases). The CDR3 totals 16 residues. CDR1 is SGHTA and CDR2 is FQGNSA in the germline V gene. V was cut by 0 bases and J by 2 bases, with 11 bases left in between. CDR3 bases: TGTGCCAGCAGCTTAGCGGGGGGCTCGGGCAATCAGCCCCAGCATTTT. This gives the protein CASSLAGGSGNQPQHF.

The CDR3: CASSPRSTGQANTEAFF. CDR3 coding DNA: TGTGCCAGCTCACCGCGGTCAACGGGACAGGCGAACACTGAAGCTTTCTTT. The chain employs TRBV18 and TRBJ1-1; 8 nucleotides match TRBD1. CDR1 is KGHSH and CDR2 is LQKENI in the germline V gene. This CDR3 has 17 residues. V dropped 3 bases and J dropped 1; count of bases not matched to a gene: 10.

The CDR3 region has the DNA TGTGCCAGCAGTTACCTGGAGAGGACAGGGGTCAATGAGCAGTTCTTC. This codes for CASSYLERTGVNEQFF. The rearrangement links TRBV6-2 or TRBV6-3 to TRBJ2-1, with 9 bases aligning to TRBD1. V lost 2 bases and J lost 6; bases outside the gene matches: 8. This CDR3 spans 16 amino acids. CDR1 and CDR2 (germline): MNHEY, SVGEGT.

This chain links TRBV25-1 with TRBJ2-2; D may be TRBD1 (6 bases). The V and J ends lost 2 bases and 6 bases respectively, with 10 bases between them. Germline assignment: CDR1 MGHDK and CDR2 SYGVNS. The CDR3 has 14 residues. The CDR3 region is CASSEEGGSGELFF. The CDR3 DNA follows: TGTGCCAGCAGTGAAGAAGGGGGTTCCGGGGAGCTGTTTTTT.

Here the CDR3 reads CASSQGLLRTEAFF. CDR3 sequence (DNA): TGTGCCAGCAGCCAAGGACTTTTAAGGACTGAAGCTTTCTTT. The genes are TRBV14 and TRBJ1-1; D uncertain. V dropped 1 base and J dropped 5 bases, with 11 bases sitting between them. Germline loops: CDR1 SGHDN, CDR2 FVKESK. The CDR3 is 14 residues long.

The rearrangement links TRBV6-6 to TRBJ1-5; D possibly corresponds to TRBD1 (6 bases). The CDR3 has 15 residues. Trimming stripped 5 bases from V and 4 bases from J, with 15 bases between. Germline loops: CDR1 MNHNY, CDR2 SVGAGI (reference sequence). The chain's CDR3 is CASSPRSDRNQPQHF. For the CDR3, the DNA is TGTGCCAGCAGTCCCCGCTCTGACAGGAATCAGCCCCAGCATTTT.

The genes are TRBV7-2 and TRBJ2-5, with D possibly called TRBD1 or TRBD2 (5 bases each). V was trimmed by 7 bases and J by 4 bases, leaving 19 bases between them. This CDR3 contains 15 residues. Germline lookup yields CDR1 SGHTA and CDR2 FQGNSA. The CDR3 region is CASTTQVGVGETQYF. CDR3 DNA sequence: TGTGCCAGCACCACCCAGGTGGGGGTAGGAGAGACCCAGTACTTC.

The rearrangement links TRBV12-5 to TRBJ1-6; tentative D call: TRBD1 (5 bases). Trimming left V 1 base short and J 9 bases short, with 19 bases between. The CDR3 has 17 amino acids. Germline lookup yields CDR1 LGHNT and CDR2 FRNRAP. The CDR3 loop is CASGLAVPFGGGSPLHF. The CDR3 DNA follows: TGTGCTAGTGGTTTGGCCGTGCCGTTCGGGGGTGGTTCACCCCTCCACTTT.

The J gene is TRBJ2-5, the V gene TRBV3-1 (or the pseudogene TRBV3-2), with TRBD2 matching over 14 bases. V was clipped by 4 bases and J by 2 bases; unmatched bases: 9. CDR3 length equals 18 residues. CDR1 is LGHDT, CDR2 YNNKEL, per germline (reference sequence). CDR3 nucleotide sequence: TGTGCCAGCAGCCGAAGGACTAGCGGGGGGCAATTTCAAGAGACCCAGTACTTC. Translation gives CASSRRTSGGQFQETQYF.

The V and J genes are TRBV9 and TRBJ1-1; D remains ambiguous. V dropped 0 bases and J dropped 1 base, with 7 bases sitting between them. Per germline, CDR1 SGDLS and CDR2 YYNGEE. The CDR3 loop spans 14 amino acids. Here the CDR3 reads CASSVGGPNTEAFF. The CDR3 bases are TGTGCCAGCAGCGTAGGAGGGCCGAACACTGAAGCTTTCTTT.

The rearrangement joins TRBV18 to TRBJ1-6; 8 bases align to TRBD1. V trimming: 6 bases; J trimming: 6 bases; junction bases outside the gene matches: 7. The CDR3 runs to 15 residues. Germline CDR1 KGHSH, CDR2 LQKENI. Here the CDR3 DNA reads TGTGCCAGCTCCGACGACAGGGGTGGTAATTCACCCCTCCACTTT. Translation: CASSDDRGGNSPLHF.

This rearrangement joins TRBV6-6 to TRBJ1-2; 9 positions agree with TRBD1. J was trimmed by 8 bases and V by 4 bases; bases with no gene match: 5. The CDR3 contains 13 residues. The germline gives CDR1 MNHNY, CDR2 SVGAGI (reference sequence). This CDR3 reads CASSSRTGAGYTF. CDR3 nucleotide sequence: TGTGCCAGCAGTTCTAGGACAGGGGCCGGCTACACCTTC.

The chain is built from TRBV5-1 and TRBJ2-1; D is unclear. CDR3 length: 14 residues. V was shortened by 0 bases and J by 4 bases, with 8 bases between the two germline ends. Germline assignment: CDR1 SGHRS and CDR2 YFSETQ. The CDR3 region has the DNA TGCGCCAGCAGCTTGGATGCTTCGTACAATGAGCAGTTCTTC. Protein: CASSLDASYNEQFF.

The chain combines TRBV12-5 with TRBJ2-3, with 10 bases identical to TRBD1. This CDR3 spans 15 amino acids. Germline values: CDR1 LGHNT, CDR2 FRNRAP. The ends lost 5 bases at V and 3 bases at J; junction bases unmatched: 5. Here the CDR3 reads CASGPPGQGTDTQYF. The CDR3 DNA sequence: TGTGCTAGTGGTCCTCCGGGACAGGGGACAGATACGCAGTATTTT.

This clone was seen a few times. This chain uses TRBV10-3 with TRBJ1-2; 9 positions agree with TRBD1. The J segment lost 3 bases and the V segment lost 10 bases, leaving 12 bases of the junction unmatched. This CDR3 is built from 15 residues. Germline V gene sequence: CDR1 ENHRY, CDR2 SYGVKD. The CDR3 loop reads CATRRSTGGDYGYTF. The CDR3 nucleotides read TGTGCCACCCGACGCTCGACAGGGGGGGACTATGGCTACACCTTC.

The chain employs TRBV6-5 and TRBJ2-5; 8 nucleotides agree with TRBD2. Germline loops: CDR1 MNHEY, CDR2 SVGAGI. CDR3 length: 14 residues. The J segment lost 5 bases and the V segment lost 2 bases, leaving 4 bases of the junction unmatched. The CDR3 nucleotides read TGTGCCAGCAGTTACCGGGGGGGGCCGGAGACCCAGTACTTC. Translation gives CASSYRGGPETQYF.

In the case of this clone: Likely a read error: the CDR3 ends without its conserved phenylalanine or tryptophan. The limits of the CDR3 on the DNA are not certain, so only TCRdb's listed CDR3 is given. The chain couples TRBV11-2 to TRBJ1-1; the D segment call TRBD1 is taken from the table without a DNA check. Per the germline V gene, CDR1 is SGHAT and CDR2 is FQNNGV. The CDR3 numbers 12 amino acids, ends counted. The CDR3 loop reads CASSSWDRHLNS.

The rearrangement uses TRBV25-1 and TRBJ1-3, with TRBD1 matching 8 bases. The CDR3 is 15 residues long. After removal of 5 bases from V and 7 bases from J, the junction contained 10 bases not matched to a gene. CDR1 and CDR2 from the germline V gene are MGHDK and SYGVNS. CDR3 sequence reads: CASSPLGQGRNTIYF. The CDR3 region has the DNA TGTGCCAGCAGTCCCCTAGGACAGGGAAGGAACACCATATATTTT.